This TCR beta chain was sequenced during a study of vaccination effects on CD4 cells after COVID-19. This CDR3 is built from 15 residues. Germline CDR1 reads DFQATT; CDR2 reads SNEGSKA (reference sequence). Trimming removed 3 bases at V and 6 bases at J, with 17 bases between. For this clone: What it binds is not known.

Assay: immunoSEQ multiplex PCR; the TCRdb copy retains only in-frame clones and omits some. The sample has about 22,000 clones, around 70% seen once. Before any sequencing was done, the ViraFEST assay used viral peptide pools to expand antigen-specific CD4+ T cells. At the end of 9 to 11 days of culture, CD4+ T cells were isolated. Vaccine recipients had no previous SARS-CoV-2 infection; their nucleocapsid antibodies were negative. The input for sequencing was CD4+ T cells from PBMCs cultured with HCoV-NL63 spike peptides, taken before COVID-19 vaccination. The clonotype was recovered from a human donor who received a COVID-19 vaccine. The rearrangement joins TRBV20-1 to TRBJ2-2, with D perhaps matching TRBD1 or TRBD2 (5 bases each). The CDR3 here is CSASPHGGSAGELFF. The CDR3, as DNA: TGCAGTGCTAGTCCCCATGGGGGTTCCGCCGGGGAGCTGTTTTTT.